This T cell receptor (beta chain) was captured in a study of technical replicates of blood from a handful of donors. Clones were sequenced by immunoSEQ multiplex PCR, and TCRdb holds only the in-frame ones, with some missing. Of roughly 80,000 clones listed, around nine tenths are singletons. This TCR was sampled from a human donor in good health. The source material was T cells isolated from PBMCs.

CDR3 protein: CASSSARDTQYF. The CDR3 nucleotides read TGTGCCAGCAGCTCGGCCAGGGATACGCAGTATTTT. The J gene is TRBJ2-3, the V gene TRBV7-6, with D unclear. Germline lookup yields CDR1 SGHVS and CDR2 FNYEAQ. Trimming removed 4 bases at V and 6 bases at J, with 8 bases between. The CDR3 sequence is 12 residues long.